The text below deals with one TCR beta chain. The data derive from a study of T cells expressing NK-cell markers. CDR1 SGHAT and CDR2 FQNNGV come from the germline V gene. The CDR3 covers 15 residues. cDNA encoding TCR beta was synthesized via 5'RACE template switching incorporating UMIs. TCRdb reprocessed the 5' RACE reads and keeps a single row for each CDR3 protein, giving no DNA. Reported are about 550,000 distinct CDR3 sequences; the ten largest clones contain approximately 3.6%. The chain has TRBV11-2 and TRBJ2-3. The receptor was isolated from a man aged 18-30 years in good health. The specimen sequenced was blood T cells: a sorted CD56 or NKG2C T cell subset, CD4+ or CD8+ T cells, or bulk PBMC T cells (not recorded which). The CDR3 is CASSLDGFGTDTQYF.